These 27 T cell receptor beta chains were all obtained from the same sample, sequenced in a study of CD8 T cells in ankylosing spondylitis. A single record per CDR3 protein comes from TCRdb applying MiXCR to the 5' RACE reads. Here the sample spans roughly 180,000 distinct CDR3 sequences, roughly 13% being singletons. Input material: blood, either unsorted or a sorted T cell fraction (not recorded which). Receptor source: a male donor with ankylosing spondylitis or in good health (not recorded which).

This rearrangement joins TRBV6-2 or TRBV6-3 to TRBJ2-7; 7 bases match TRBD2. The V gene end was trimmed by 11 bases and the J gene end by 5 bases; junction bases not matched to a gene: 18. Germline V gives CDR1 MNHEY, CDR2 SVGEGT. This CDR3 region has 15 residues. DNA for the CDR3: TGTGCCTCAACCCGGGGGGACCTTCCAGAGGACGAGCAGTACTTC. As protein: CASTRGDLPEDEQYF.

The chain couples TRBV9 to TRBJ2-1, with 9 nucleotides matching TRBD2. The CDR3 loop spans 15 amino acids. Germline V gene sequence: CDR1 SGDLS, CDR2 YYNGEE. The J segment lost 4 bases and the V segment lost 5 bases, leaving 7 bases of the junction unmatched. The CDR3 DNA follows: TGTGCCAGCAGTTACCCTAGCGGGGTGTACAATGAGCAGTTCTTC. It codes for CASSYPSGVYNEQFF.

This clonotype was seen a few times. The V and J genes are TRBV2 and TRBJ2-3; D is uncertain. Germline assignment: CDR1 SNHLY and CDR2 FYNNEI. The CDR3 extends over 15 amino acids. The ends were cut back, 8 bases at V and 0 bases at J, with 15 bases in the middle. The CDR3 DNA reads as TGTGCCAGCGCCCTAAGGCCTCCTAGCACAGATACGCAGTATTTT. This gives the protein CASALRPPSTDTQYF.

This clonotype has a single count. The J gene is TRBJ2-5, the V gene TRBV6-1, with TRBD2 matching over 11 bases. Trimming cost V 5 bases and J 5 bases; bases outside gene matches: 7. In germline, CDR1 is MNHNS, CDR2 SASEGT. This CDR3 is built from 15 residues. Written as DNA, the CDR3 is TGTGCCAGCAGTCCACCCCGACTAGCGGGGGAGACCCAGTACTTC. Translation: CASSPPRLAGETQYF.

The chain recombines TRBV12-3 or TRBV12-4 with TRBJ2-1, with D possibly TRBD2 on 6 matching bases. The CDR3 is 14 residues long. Trimming removed 4 bases at V and 10 bases at J, with 17 bases between. The CDR3 nucleotides read TGTGCCAGCAGTTGGGGACTGGGCCTGGGGGAGCAGTTCTTC. Amino acids: CASSWGLGLGEQFF.

This clonotype has more than one count but fewer than ten. V and J are TRBV5-6 and TRBJ1-2; 11 positions match TRBD1. Germline assignment: CDR1 SGHDT and CDR2 YYEEEE. V dropped 2 bases and J dropped 2; count of bases not matched to a gene: 2. The CDR3 has 15 amino acids. The CDR3 is CASSFGQGANYGYTF. CDR3 sequence (DNA): TGTGCCAGCAGCTTTGGACAGGGGGCAAACTATGGCTACACCTTC.

The chain links TRBV4-1 to TRBJ2-2; 7 positions match TRBD2. The CDR3 is made up of 17 amino acids. The V segment lost 4 bases and the J segment 2 bases; nucleotides outside the gene matches: 10. Looked up from germline, CDR1 is MGHRA and CDR2 is YSYEKL. The CDR3 DNA sequence: TGCGCCAGCAGCCCCGTCGCTAGCGGAGCAAACACCGGGGAGCTGTTTTTT. This encodes CASSPVASGANTGELFF.

This clonotype occurred a few times. The V call is TRBV18, the J call TRBJ2-3; unclear D gene. This CDR3 has 13 amino acids. V was shortened by 2 bases and J by 4 bases, with 7 bases between the two germline ends. Germline CDR1 and CDR2: KGHSH and LQKENI. The CDR3 sequence is CASSPAAADTQYF. As DNA, the CDR3 is TGTGCCAGCTCACCAGCAGCAGCAGATACGCAGTATTTT.

The chain couples TRBV5-6 to TRBJ2-5, with D possibly being TRBD1 (6 bases). Germline assignment: CDR1 SGHDT and CDR2 YYEEEE. This CDR3 contains 16 residues. V was trimmed by 1 base and J by 5 bases, leaving 18 bases between them. The CDR3 loop is CASSLLKDSLGETQYF. DNA for the CDR3: TGTGCCAGCAGCTTGCTCAAGGACAGCCTGGGGGAGACCCAGTACTTC.

This chain uses TRBV2 with TRBJ2-7; D tentatively reads TRBD1 or TRBD2 (5 bases each). This CDR3 region has 14 residues. Looked up from germline, CDR1 is SNHLY and CDR2 is FYNNEI. Between the trimmed V and J ends, which lost 7 bases and 7 bases, there was a span of 20 bases. This CDR3 reads CASNRDGYVLEQYF. The CDR3, as DNA: TGTGCCAGCAACCGGGACGGCTACGTATTGGAGCAGTACTTC.

This rearrangement joins TRBV25-1 to TRBJ1-3; 7 bases agree with TRBD1. The CDR3 is made up of 12 amino acids. CDR1 is MGHDK and CDR2 is SYGVNS in the germline V gene. CDR3 nucleotide sequence: TGTGCAGACAGGGTCCGAGGAAACACCATATATTTT. Translation gives CADRVRGNTIYF.

This clonotype was seen many times. The genes are TRBV29-1 and TRBJ2-7; possibly TRBD2 for D (6 bases). Trimming took 5 bases from V and 1 from J, leaving 12 bases between them. Germline CDR1 reads SQVTM; CDR2 reads ANQGSEA. The CDR3 has 13 residues. The CDR3 sequence is CSVRGSGSYEQYF. The DNA for the CDR3 is TGCAGCGTTCGGGGTAGCGGATCCTACGAGCAGTACTTC.

This clonotype occurred a few times. The chain employs TRBV27 and TRBJ2-2, with D tentatively TRBD1 or TRBD2 (5 bases each). The germline V and J ends were trimmed by 4 bases and 1 base, with 10 bases remaining between them. The CDR3 consists of 15 residues. Germline CDR1 and CDR2: MNHEY and SMNVEV (reference sequence). The CDR3 is CASSWGWVNTGELFF. The CDR3 DNA is TGTGCCAGCAGTTGGGGGTGGGTGAACACCGGGGAGCTGTTTTTT.

This clonotype was seen many times. The chain recombines TRBV6-4 with TRBJ2-3, with D possibly matching TRBD2 (6 bases). The CDR3 length is 16 residues. V was pared by 1 base and J by 3 bases, with 14 bases between. Germline V gene lookup returns CDR1 MRHNA and CDR2 SNTAGT. CDR3 region: CASSDLFSGGTDTQYF. CDR3 in DNA: TGTGCCAGCAGTGACTTGTTTAGCGGAGGGACAGATACGCAGTATTTT.

At least ten counts were recorded for this clonotype. The chain recombines TRBV4-2 with TRBJ2-3; 12 positions match TRBD2. Trimming removed 0 bases from V and 8 bases from J; junction bases left unmatched: 12. The CDR3 is made up of 18 amino acids. Germline CDR1 is LGHNA and CDR2 is YNFKEQ. For the CDR3, the DNA is TGTGCCAGCAGCCAAGATCTTCCGGTGACTAGCGGGAGTTCTACGCAGTATTTT. The encoded protein is CASSQDLPVTSGSSTQYF.

At least ten counts were recorded for this clonotype. V and J are TRBV29-1 and TRBJ1-1; 7 nucleotides match TRBD1. The CDR3 totals 13 residues. V lost 6 bases, J lost 5 bases, and 9 bases stayed unmatched. Germline CDR1 and CDR2: SQVTM and ANQGSEA. CDR3 in DNA: TGCAGCGTCAGGGACAGTGGCCAAACTGAAGCTTTCTTT. Translation: CSVRDSGQTEAFF.

This clonotype came up many times. The chain employs TRBV27 and TRBJ2-3, with 10 positions matching TRBD2. This CDR3 contains 16 residues. The germline V gene encodes CDR1 MNHEY and CDR2 SMNVEV (reference sequence). V shed 4 bases, J shed 2 bases, and the junction held 6 bases outside the gene matches. The CDR3 nucleotides are TGTGCCAGCAGTTCGTTCGGACTAGCGGTCACAGATACGCAGTATTTT. It encodes CASSSFGLAVTDTQYF.

This clonotype turned up a few times. V and J are TRBV7-6 and TRBJ2-1, with a tentative D call TRBD2 (7 bases). Trimming removed 4 bases from V and 1 base from J, with 17 bases in between. The CDR3 is made up of 17 amino acids. Germline CDR1 reads SGHVS; CDR2 reads FNYEAQ. The CDR3 DNA follows: TGTGCCAGCAGCTCCCTGGGGGGGGGCCTTTCCTACAATGAGCAGTTCTTC. It translates to CASSSLGGGLSYNEQFF.

This clonotype was counted ten times or more. The junction differs from germline at one of its ends, possibly a read error. This chain links TRBV4-1 with TRBJ2-7; D might be TRBD2 (6 bases). The germline V gene has CDR1 MGHRA and CDR2 YSYEKL. The CDR3 is 13 amino acids. CDR3 bases: TGCGCCAGCAGCCAGACGGAGGGGTACTTCTCACACTTC. Amino acids: CASSQTEGYFSHF.

This clonotype has a handful of counts. The rearrangement uses TRBV7-9 and TRBJ2-3, with 12 bases fitting TRBD2. The CDR3 loop spans 16 amino acids. The germline gives CDR1 SEHNR, CDR2 FQNEAQ (reference sequence). After removal of 1 base from V and 4 bases from J, the junction contained 3 bases not matched to a gene. CDR3 in DNA: TGTGCCAGCAGCTTAGTTCGACTAGCGGGAGCAGATACGCAGTATTTT. Translated: CASSLVRLAGADTQYF.

This CDR3 reads CASSGIGQPKGNTGELFF. CDR3 DNA: TGCGCCAGCAGTGGGATTGGACAGCCTAAGGGTAACACCGGGGAGCTGTTTTTT. This sequence joins TRBV10-1 and TRBJ2-2; a possible D gene is TRBD1 (6 bases). Germline CDR1 and CDR2: WNHNN and SYGVQD (reference sequence). V was clipped by 4 bases and J by 2 bases, with 20 bases between them. The CDR3 length is 18 residues.

This clonotype has more than one count but fewer than ten. This rearrangement joins TRBV27 to TRBJ2-3; unclear D gene. V was shortened by 6 bases and J by 6 bases, with 22 bases between the two germline ends. Looked up from germline, CDR1 is MNHEY and CDR2 is SMNVEV (reference sequence). CDR3 size: 16 residues. The CDR3 coding sequence is TGTGCCAGCAGCAACCCAAGACCTACGCATCAGGATACGCAGTATTTT. Its translation: CASSNPRPTHQDTQYF.

This clonotype was picked up many times. The chain combines TRBV4-1 with TRBJ2-7; D possibly corresponds to TRBD1 (5 bases). V lost 3 bases and J 5 bases, leaving 14 bases between the germline ends. Germline CDR1 is MGHRA and CDR2 is YSYEKL. The CDR3 loop spans 14 amino acids. The CDR3: CASSQGQGADEQYF. The CDR3 DNA is TGCGCCAGCAGCCAGGGGCAGGGTGCCGACGAGCAGTACTTC.

This chain links TRBV7-2 with TRBJ2-1; TRBD2 might be the D (5 bases). V shed 4 bases and J shed 9 bases, with 10 bases lying between them. CDR3 length equals 12 residues. The germline V gene encodes CDR1 SGHTA and CDR2 FQGNSA. The CDR3 loop is CASSWIAGEQFF. The CDR3 nucleotides read TGTGCCAGCAGCTGGATTGCGGGTGAGCAGTTCTTC.

J is TRBJ1-1 and V is TRBV4-2; D gene ambiguous. The V gene's germline CDR1 is LGHNA and CDR2 YNFKEQ. CDR3 length: 13 amino acids. Deletions cut 0 bases from V and 8 bases from J, with 10 bases between. CDR3 loop: CASSQDSQTEAFF. CDR3 DNA sequence: TGTGCCAGCAGCCAAGATAGCCAGACAGAAGCTTTCTTT.

In its sample, this clonotype was seen a few times. The chain joins TRBV5-1 to TRBJ1-2, with D possibly being TRBD1 (6 bases). V was clipped by 0 bases and J by 4 bases, with 10 bases between them. The CDR3 spans 14 residues. Germline CDR1 and CDR2: SGHRS and YFSETQ. CDR3 sequence reads: CASSLGDTLYGYTF. In nucleotides, the CDR3 is TGCGCCAGCAGCTTGGGGGACACCCTCTATGGCTACACCTTC.

This clonotype showed up just once. The V gene is TRBV7-6, the J gene TRBJ2-3; D gene unclear. CDR3 length: 14 residues. Germline-derived CDR1 and CDR2 are SGHVS and FNYEAQ. V dropped 3 bases and J dropped 3 bases, with 10 bases sitting between them. DNA for the CDR3: TGTGCCAGCAGCTTCCGGGCGCATACAGATACGCAGTATTTT. Translated: CASSFRAHTDTQYF.